Following are 18 T cell receptor beta chains from one sample sequenced in a study of blood T cell repertoires in COVID-19. Using immunoSEQ multiplex PCR, the repertoire was profiled, and TCRdb retains in-frame clones only, with some absent. Among around 300,000 clones listed, 85% to 90% were seen once. The sequencing input was peripheral blood. Every receptor here comes from a woman aged 50 to 60 with COVID-19, enrolled during active disease.

The V and J genes are TRBV30 and TRBJ1-1; 8 bases align to TRBD1. Looked up from germline, CDR1 is GTSNPN and CDR2 is SVGIG (reference sequence). The ends lost 5 bases at V and 5 bases at J; junction bases unmatched: 7. The CDR3 is 13 residues long. CDR3 amino acids: CAWRTGLKTEAFF. The CDR3 coding sequence is TGTGCCTGGCGGACAGGGTTAAAGACTGAAGCTTTCTTT.

The chain combines TRBV19 with TRBJ1-6; 10 positions match TRBD1. Germline-derived CDR1 and CDR2 are LNHDA and SQIVND (reference sequence). After removal of 6 bases from V and 7 bases from J, the junction contained 6 bases not matched to a gene. The CDR3 is 15 residues long. CDR3 in DNA: TGTGCCAGTAGGAGCGACAGGGGGCGGAATTCACCCCTCCACTTT. It codes for CASRSDRGRNSPLHF. The entire variable domain, with the rest obtained from reference TRBV19 and TRBJ1-6, is as follows: DGGITQSPKYLFRKEGQNVTLSCEQNLNHDAMYWYRQDPGQGLRLIYYSQIVNDFQKGDIAEGYSVSREKKESFPLTVTSAQKNPTAFYLCASRSDRGRNSPLHFGNGTRLTVT.

This sequence joins TRBV9 and TRBJ1-1, with D possibly being TRBD1 (6 bases). With 0 bases removed from V and 2 bases from J, the gap between germline ends came to 8 bases. The CDR3 runs to 14 residues. CDR1 SGDLS and CDR2 YYNGEE come from the germline V gene. CDR3 residues: CASSVAGVNTEAFF. The CDR3 DNA follows: TGTGCCAGCAGCGTAGCAGGGGTAAACACTGAAGCTTTCTTT.

The chain employs TRBV11-2 and TRBJ2-1; TRBD1 matches 7 bases. V lost 6 bases and J lost 1; bases outside the gene matches: 12. The germline V gene has CDR1 SGHAT and CDR2 FQNNGV. This CDR3 spans 17 amino acids. CDR3 nucleotide sequence: TGTGCCAGCAGTCACATACAGGGGAAAGGGTCCTACAATGAGCAGTTCTTC. It is translated as CASSHIQGKGSYNEQFF. The full variable domain, with the rest looked up from reference TRBV11-2 and TRBJ2-1, is EAGVAQSPRYKIIEKRQSVAFWCNPISGHATLYWYQQILGQGPKLLIQFQNNGVVDDSQLPKDRFSAERLKGVDSTLKIQPAKLEDSAVYLCASSHIQGKGSYNEQFFGPGTRLTVL.

This chain connects TRBV7-3 to TRBJ2-1; D gene unclear. The CDR3 loop spans 13 amino acids. The V gene's germline CDR1 is SGHTA and CDR2 FQGTGA. Trimming shortened V by 1 base and J by 8 bases, and 9 bases separated the two germline ends. CDR3: CASSLNDRDEQFF. CDR3 DNA sequence: TGTGCCAGCAGCTTAAATGATCGGGATGAGCAGTTCTTC.

V gene TRBV11-3 combines with J gene TRBJ2-1; D uncertain. The length of the CDR3 is 13 residues. The germline V and J ends were trimmed by 5 bases and 4 bases, with 9 bases remaining between them. Per the germline V gene, CDR1 is SGHNT and CDR2 is YENEEA. CDR3 DNA: TGTGCCAGCAGCCGGAGCTTTTACAATGAGCAGTTCTTC. It yields the protein CASSRSFYNEQFF.

The V gene is TRBV6-5, the J gene TRBJ2-1; 7 bases line up with TRBD2. Germline V CDR1 and CDR2: MNHEY, SVGAGI. V trimming: 6 bases; J trimming: 2 bases; junction bases outside the gene matches: 4. The CDR3 sequence is 14 residues long. CDR3 in DNA: TGTGCCAGCAGGGCGCGGGGGACCTACAATGAGCAGTTCTTC. Translated: CASRARGTYNEQFF.

CDR3: CASVSEISNQPQHF. Here the CDR3 DNA reads TGTGCCAGCGTTAGTGAAATTAGCAATCAGCCCCAGCATTTT. The chain has TRBV6-6 and TRBJ1-5; the D is unclear. The CDR3 extends over 14 amino acids. Trimming stripped 8 bases from V and 0 bases from J, with 11 bases between. Germline assignment: CDR1 MNHNY and CDR2 SVGAGI (reference sequence).

The chain joins TRBV7-2 to TRBJ2-7; D is possibly TRBD2 (6 bases). This CDR3 has 15 residues. The germline V gene encodes CDR1 SGHTA and CDR2 FQGNSA. The V end was cut by 7 bases, the J end by 12 bases, with 28 bases between. The chain's CDR3 is CASTPGLAPYEQWYF. The CDR3 coding sequence is TGTGCCAGCACCCCCGGGCTAGCGCCATACGAGCAGTGGTACTTC.

The CDR3 reads CASTAQAGLSRAPGELFF. Written as DNA, the CDR3 is TGTGCCAGCACAGCCCAGGCTGGCCTCTCCCGCGCACCCGGGGAGCTGTTTTTT. The chain carries TRBV5-4 and TRBJ2-2; D is unclear. Germline V lookup: CDR1 SGHNT, CDR2 YYREEE (reference sequence). The CDR3 loop spans 18 amino acids. The V end was cut by 6 bases, the J end by 6 bases, with 27 bases between.

The V and J genes are TRBV24-1 and TRBJ2-2, with 7 bases aligning to TRBD1. Germline lookup yields CDR1 KGHDR and CDR2 SFDVKD. V lost 4 bases to trimming and J lost 3 bases; unmatched junction nucleotides: 7. The CDR3 loop spans 16 amino acids. The CDR3 DNA reads TGTGCCACCAGTGACCCACGACAGGGAGACACCGGGGAGCTGTTTTTT. Its protein product is CATSDPRQGDTGELFF.

The gene calls are TRBV7-3 and TRBJ2-5, with D perhaps TRBD2 (5 bases). V was shortened by 0 bases and J by 5 bases, with 10 bases between the two germline ends. CDR3 length equals 14 residues. Germline CDR1 and CDR2: SGHTA and FQGTGA. The CDR3 protein is CASSLTTPGETQYF. CDR3 nucleotide sequence: TGTGCCAGCAGCTTAACGACCCCGGGGGAGACCCAGTACTTC.

This chain uses TRBV3-1 (or the pseudogene TRBV3-2) with TRBJ1-1; no clear D. The germline CDR1 and CDR2 sequences are LGHDT and YNNKEL (reference sequence). This CDR3 is 14 amino acids long. The V end was cut by 1 base, the J end by 5 bases, with 11 bases between. CDR3 sequence: CASSQAWGGTEAFF. The CDR3 DNA follows: TGTGCCAGCAGCCAAGCGTGGGGAGGGACTGAAGCTTTCTTT.

V is TRBV21-1 and J is TRBJ2-3; the table's TRBD2 call for D was not verified on the DNA. TRBV21-1 is listed as a pseudogene. The CDR3 runs 19 residues. The CDR3 nucleotides read TGTGCCAGCAGCAAAGCGCAGAATAGCGGGAGGGCCCGTGCAGATACGCAGTATTTT. Translation: CASSKAQNSGRARADTQYF.

The V and J genes are TRBV6-2 or TRBV6-3 and TRBJ1-1; possibly TRBD1 for D (5 bases). V lost 0 bases and J lost 1, with 6 bases in between. The CDR3 is 14 residues long. CDR1 is MNHEY and CDR2 is SVGEGT in the germline V gene. CDR3 residues: CASSYSDKNTEAFF. Here the CDR3 DNA reads TGTGCCAGCAGTTACTCGGACAAGAACACTGAAGCTTTCTTT.

The chain carries TRBV10-2 and TRBJ1-3; no clear D. V gave up 7 bases and J gave up 0 bases, with 10 bases separating them. Looked up from germline, CDR1 is WSHSY and CDR2 is SAAADI. The CDR3 loop spans 14 amino acids. In nucleotides, the CDR3 is TGCGCCAGCAAGGAGGCCGGCTCTGGAAACACCATATATTTT. It codes for CASKEAGSGNTIYF.

This clone was observed a handful of times. The chain links TRBV9 to TRBJ1-4; tentatively, D is TRBD1 (6 bases). Germline V gene lookup returns CDR1 SGDLS and CDR2 YYNGEE. V gave up 2 bases and J gave up 7 bases, with 18 bases separating them. CDR3 length equals 16 residues. This chain's CDR3 is CASSVTGAADLEKLFF. DNA of the CDR3: TGTGCCAGCAGCGTGACAGGAGCAGCCGACCTTGAAAAACTGTTTTTT.

J is TRBJ2-3 and V is TRBV14; 8 bases match TRBD1. Unmatched junction bases numbered 5, after V lost 3 bases and J lost 0 bases. CDR3 length equals 16 residues. The V gene's germline CDR1 is SGHDN and CDR2 FVKESK. This CDR3 is CASSHWTGMSTDTQYF. CDR3 sequence (DNA): TGTGCCAGCAGCCACTGGACAGGGATGAGCACAGATACGCAGTATTTT.